The 14 T cell receptor beta chains given below trace back to one sample, sequenced in a study of blood T cell repertoires in COVID-19. The protocol was immunoSEQ multiplex PCR, while the TCRdb copy is restricted to in-frame clones and leaves out a portion. The top ten clones hold more than 1.4% of a sample with over 400,000 clones, roughly 88% of them seen once. Sequencing was performed on peripheral blood. The receptors come from a woman under 40 with active or convalescent COVID-19.

This clone appeared once. The chain couples TRBV19 to TRBJ1-2; TRBD1 matches 8 bases. CDR3 length: 14 residues. In germline, CDR1 is LNHDA, CDR2 SQIVND (reference sequence). Trimming at V came to 3 bases and at J to 4 bases, leaving 4 bases not matched to a gene. The CDR3 region is CASSIKDRVYGYTF. The CDR3 DNA sequence: TGTGCCAGTAGTATTAAGGACAGGGTCTATGGCTACACCTTC.

This chain joins TRBV19 and TRBJ1-5; 8 bases fit TRBD1. Germline CDR1 reads LNHDA; CDR2 reads SQIVND (reference sequence). The CDR3 is 16 amino acids. After removal of 0 bases from V and 1 base from J, the junction contained 2 bases not matched to a gene. The CDR3 nucleotides are TGTGCCAGTAGTATAGATTGGACAGGGAGCAATCAGCCCCAGCATTTT. This sequence encodes CASSIDWTGSNQPQHF.

V gene TRBV27 combines with J gene TRBJ1-1, with 7 bases identical to TRBD1. V dropped 5 bases and J dropped 3; count of bases not matched to a gene: 9. This CDR3 has 15 amino acids. Germline assignment: CDR1 MNHEY and CDR2 SMNVEV (reference sequence). CDR3 sequence reads: CASSPEQGPHTEAFF. In nucleotides, the CDR3 is TGTGCCAGCAGTCCCGAACAGGGGCCCCACACTGAAGCTTTCTTT.

J is TRBJ2-7 and V is TRBV15; 7 bases agree with TRBD2. Germline loops: CDR1 LNHNV, CDR2 YYDKDF (reference sequence). The CDR3 covers 15 residues. The ends lost 0 bases at V and 2 bases at J; junction bases unmatched: 4. CDR3 in DNA: TGTGCCACCAGCAGAGATCCACTAGCGACCTACGAGCAGTACTTC. This codes for CATSRDPLATYEQYF.

CDR3 in DNA: TGTGCCACCAGCAGAGCCCTGGACAGGGTCCCCCAGCATTTT. Translation gives CATSRALDRVPQHF. The chain has TRBV15 and TRBJ1-5, with TRBD1 matching 8 bases. Trimming removed 1 base from V and 10 bases from J; junction bases left unmatched: 6. This CDR3 has 14 residues. The V gene's germline CDR1 is LNHNV and CDR2 YYDKDF (reference sequence). Drawing the rest from reference TRBV15 and TRBJ1-5, the complete variable domain is DAMVIQNPRYQVTQFGKPVTLSCSQTLNHNVMYWYQQKSSQAPKLLFHYYDKDFNNEADTPDNFQSRRPNTSFCFLDIRSPGLGDTAMYLCATSRALDRVPQHFGDGTRLSIL.

This sequence joins TRBV6-5 and TRBJ2-7, with 8 bases matching TRBD1. With V trimmed by 6 bases and J by 3 bases, 7 bases remained unmatched. The germline V gene encodes CDR1 MNHEY and CDR2 SVGAGI. The CDR3 has 14 amino acids. CDR3 nucleotide sequence: TGTGCCAGCAGACCTGGACAGGGCCTCTACGAGCAGTACTTC. Protein sequence: CASRPGQGLYEQYF.

This chain uses TRBV2 with TRBJ2-7; 11 bases agree with TRBD2. Germline CDR1 is SNHLY and CDR2 is FYNNEI. V dropped 5 bases and J dropped 0; count of bases not matched to a gene: 15. This CDR3 region has 19 residues. CDR3 protein: CASSTSSGGSNLSSYEQYF. The DNA for the CDR3 is TGTGCCAGCAGTACATCTAGCGGGGGGTCTAACCTAAGCTCCTACGAGCAGTACTTC.

The chain has TRBV7-6 and TRBJ2-1; 8 nucleotides line up with TRBD2. Germline CDR1 is SGHVS and CDR2 is FNYEAQ. V lost 2 bases, J lost 14 bases, and 11 bases stayed unmatched. This CDR3 region has 14 residues. CDR3 in amino acids: CASSLSNIAGSEFF. CDR3 sequence (DNA): TGTGCCAGCAGCTTATCCAATATAGCGGGGAGTGAGTTCTTC.

This chain uses TRBV27 with TRBJ2-1; 10 positions match TRBD2. The CDR3 totals 20 residues. Germline-derived CDR1 and CDR2 are MNHEY and SMNVEV (reference sequence). V lost 6 bases, J lost 4 bases, and 21 bases stayed unmatched. In DNA, the CDR3 is TGTGCCAGCAGCAGGCGATATCTAGCGGGGGAGCCTTCCTTTTACAATGAGCAGTTCTTC. It codes for CASSRRYLAGEPSFYNEQFF.

The chain joins TRBV4-1 to TRBJ2-6, with TRBD1 matching 9 bases. Looked up from germline, CDR1 is MGHRA and CDR2 is YSYEKL. V shed 7 bases and J 0 bases; nucleotides not matched to a gene: 19. The CDR3 extends over 21 amino acids. The CDR3 nucleotides read TGCGCCAGCACCCCGGGACAGGGCCCATGGACCCGATCCTCTGGGGCCAACGTCCTGACTTTC. Translating gives CASTPGQGPWTRSSGANVLTF.

The rearrangement uses TRBV4-1 and TRBJ2-2, with TRBD2 identical over 10 bases. Germline V gene sequence: CDR1 MGHRA, CDR2 YSYEKL. This CDR3 is 19 amino acids long. The V gene end was trimmed by 0 bases and the J gene end by 5 bases; junction bases not matched to a gene: 12. CDR3 sequence reads: CASSQDLSSGRVWTGELFF. CDR3 DNA sequence: TGCGCCAGCAGCCAAGATCTTTCGAGCGGGAGGGTTTGGACCGGGGAGCTGTTTTTT.

The chain uses TRBV6-5 and TRBJ1-2; 8 bases line up with TRBD1. The germline V gene encodes CDR1 MNHEY and CDR2 SVGAGI. The CDR3 covers 15 residues. Trimming removed 0 bases from V and 3 bases from J; junction bases left unmatched: 3. The CDR3 reads CASSYSDRVYYGYTF. CDR3 sequence (DNA): TGTGCCAGCAGTTACTCGGACAGGGTCTACTATGGCTACACCTTC.

The chain employs TRBV19 and TRBJ2-2, with 8 bases that match TRBD1. Germline V lookup: CDR1 LNHDA, CDR2 SQIVND (reference sequence). There are 13 residues in the CDR3. J was trimmed by 3 bases and V by 9 bases; bases with no gene match: 3. CDR3 DNA: TGTGCCAGCGACAGGGGTTACACCGGGGAGCTGTTTTTT. Encoded protein: CASDRGYTGELFF.

This chain joins TRBV18 and TRBJ2-3, with TRBD2 matching over 9 bases. Trimming took 1 base from V and 4 from J; bases not matched to a gene: 3. Germline V CDR1 and CDR2: KGHSH, LQKENI. The CDR3 covers 15 residues. The CDR3 DNA reads as TGTGCCAGCTCACCACTAGCGGGAGTAGCAGATACGCAGTATTTT. Its translation: CASSPLAGVADTQYF.